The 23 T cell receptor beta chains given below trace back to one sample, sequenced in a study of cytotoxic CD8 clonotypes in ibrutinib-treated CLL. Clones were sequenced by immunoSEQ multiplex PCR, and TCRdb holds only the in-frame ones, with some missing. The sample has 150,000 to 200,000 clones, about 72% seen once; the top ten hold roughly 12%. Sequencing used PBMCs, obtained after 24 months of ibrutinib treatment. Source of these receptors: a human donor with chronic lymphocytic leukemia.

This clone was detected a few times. CDR3 protein: CASSDVTRTNEKLFF. CDR3 DNA sequence: TGTGCCAGCAGTGATGTAACTAGGACTAATGAAAAACTGTTTTTT. V and J are TRBV25-1 and TRBJ1-4; D gene uncertain. The CDR3 length is 15 residues. The germline V and J ends were trimmed by 3 bases and 2 bases, with 10 bases remaining between them. Germline CDR1 is MGHDK and CDR2 is SYGVNS.

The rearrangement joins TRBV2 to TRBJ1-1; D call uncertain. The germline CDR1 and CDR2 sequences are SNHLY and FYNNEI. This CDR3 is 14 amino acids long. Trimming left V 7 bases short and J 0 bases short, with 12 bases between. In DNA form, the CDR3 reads TGTGCCAGCAAGAGGGTGGGTATGAACACTGAAGCTTTCTTT. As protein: CASKRVGMNTEAFF.

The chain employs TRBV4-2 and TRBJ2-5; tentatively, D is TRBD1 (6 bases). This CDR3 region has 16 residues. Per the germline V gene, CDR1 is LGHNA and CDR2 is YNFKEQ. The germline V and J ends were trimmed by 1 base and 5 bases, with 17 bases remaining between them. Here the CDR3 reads CASSQGAGDITETQYF. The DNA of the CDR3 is TGTGCCAGCAGCCAAGGAGCCGGGGACATCACTGAGACCCAGTACTTC.

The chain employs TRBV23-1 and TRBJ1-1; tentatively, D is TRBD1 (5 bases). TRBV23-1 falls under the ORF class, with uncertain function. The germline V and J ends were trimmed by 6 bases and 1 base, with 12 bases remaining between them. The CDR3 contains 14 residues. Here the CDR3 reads CASSPGTPNTEAFF. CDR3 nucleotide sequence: TGCGCCAGCAGCCCCGGGACGCCGAACACTGAAGCTTTCTTT.

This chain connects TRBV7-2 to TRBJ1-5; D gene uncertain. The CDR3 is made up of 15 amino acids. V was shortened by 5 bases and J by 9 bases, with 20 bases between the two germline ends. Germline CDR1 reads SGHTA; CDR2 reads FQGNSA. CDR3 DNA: TGTGCCAGCAGCCCAGCGGGTGGGCTAGCGGGGCCCCAGCATTTT. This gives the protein CASSPAGGLAGPQHF.

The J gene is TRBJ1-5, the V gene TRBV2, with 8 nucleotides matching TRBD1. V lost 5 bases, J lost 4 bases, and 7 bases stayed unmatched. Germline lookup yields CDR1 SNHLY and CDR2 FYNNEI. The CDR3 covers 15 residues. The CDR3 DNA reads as TGTGCCAGCAGTCCCGGACAGGGTGGGAATCAGCCCCAGCATTTT. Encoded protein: CASSPGQGGNQPQHF.

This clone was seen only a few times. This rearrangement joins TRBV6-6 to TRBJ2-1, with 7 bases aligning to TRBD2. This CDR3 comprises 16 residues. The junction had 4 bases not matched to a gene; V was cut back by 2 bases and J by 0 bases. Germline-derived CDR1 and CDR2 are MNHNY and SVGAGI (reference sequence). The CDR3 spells CASSYDGGSSYNEQFF. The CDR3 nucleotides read TGTGCCAGCAGTTACGACGGGGGGAGCTCCTACAATGAGCAGTTCTTC.

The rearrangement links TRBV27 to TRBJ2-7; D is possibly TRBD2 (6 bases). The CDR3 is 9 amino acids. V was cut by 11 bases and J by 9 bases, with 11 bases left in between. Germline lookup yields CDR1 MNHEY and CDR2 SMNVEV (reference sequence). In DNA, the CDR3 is TGTGCCCGGGGGACGGTGCAGTACTTC. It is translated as CARGTVQYF.

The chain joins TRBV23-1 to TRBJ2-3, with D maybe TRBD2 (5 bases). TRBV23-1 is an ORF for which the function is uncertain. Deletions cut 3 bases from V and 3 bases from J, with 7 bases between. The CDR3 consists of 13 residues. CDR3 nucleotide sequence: TGCGCCAGCAGTCAGGAGGATACAGATACGCAGTATTTT. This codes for CASSQEDTDTQYF.

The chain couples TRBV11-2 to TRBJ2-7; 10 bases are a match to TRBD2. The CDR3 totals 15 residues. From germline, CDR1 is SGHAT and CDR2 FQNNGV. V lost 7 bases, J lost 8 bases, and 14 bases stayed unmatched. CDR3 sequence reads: CASNEIGLAGDQQYF. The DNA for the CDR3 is TGTGCCAGCAACGAGATAGGGCTAGCGGGAGATCAGCAGTACTTC.

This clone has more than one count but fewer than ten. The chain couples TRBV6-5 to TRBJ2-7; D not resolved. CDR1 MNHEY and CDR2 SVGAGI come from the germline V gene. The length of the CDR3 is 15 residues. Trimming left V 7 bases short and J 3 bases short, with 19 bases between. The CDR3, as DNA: TGTGCCAGCACGCCTCCGTTGGGGTCGAACTACGAGCAGTACTTC. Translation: CASTPPLGSNYEQYF.

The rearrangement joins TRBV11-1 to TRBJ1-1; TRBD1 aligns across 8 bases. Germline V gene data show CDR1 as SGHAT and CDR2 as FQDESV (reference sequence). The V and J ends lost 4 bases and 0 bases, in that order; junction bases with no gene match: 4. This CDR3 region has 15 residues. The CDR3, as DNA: TGTGCCAGCAGCTCCAGGACAGGGATGAACACTGAAGCTTTCTTT. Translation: CASSSRTGMNTEAFF. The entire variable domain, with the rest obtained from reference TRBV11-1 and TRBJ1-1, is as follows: EAEVAQSPRYKITEKSQAVAFWCDPISGHATLYWYRQILGQGPELLVQFQDESVVDDSQLPKDRFSAERLKGVDSTLKIQPAELGDSAMYLCASSSRTGMNTEAFFGQGTRLTVV.

CDR3 loop: CASSTVPGQGMEAFF. In DNA form, the CDR3 reads TGCGCCAGCAGCACTGTCCCGGGACAGGGAATGGAGGCTTTCTTT. This chain uses TRBV5-1 with TRBJ1-1; TRBD1 aligns across 9 bases. J gave up 11 bases and V 4 bases, and 15 bases lay outside the gene matches. Germline assignment: CDR1 SGHRS and CDR2 YFSETQ. The CDR3 runs to 15 residues.

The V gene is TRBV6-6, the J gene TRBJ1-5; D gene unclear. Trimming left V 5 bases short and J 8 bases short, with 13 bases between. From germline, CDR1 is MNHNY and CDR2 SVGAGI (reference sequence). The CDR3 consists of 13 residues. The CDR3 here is CASSLEQSEPQHF. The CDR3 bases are TGTGCCAGCAGTCTTGAACAGTCGGAGCCCCAGCATTTT.

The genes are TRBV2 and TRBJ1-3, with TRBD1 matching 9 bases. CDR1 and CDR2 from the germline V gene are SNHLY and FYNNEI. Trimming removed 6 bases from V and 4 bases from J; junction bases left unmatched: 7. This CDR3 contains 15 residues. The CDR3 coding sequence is TGTGCCAGCAGCCTTAACAGGGGGCCGGGAAACACCATATATTTT. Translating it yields CASSLNRGPGNTIYF.

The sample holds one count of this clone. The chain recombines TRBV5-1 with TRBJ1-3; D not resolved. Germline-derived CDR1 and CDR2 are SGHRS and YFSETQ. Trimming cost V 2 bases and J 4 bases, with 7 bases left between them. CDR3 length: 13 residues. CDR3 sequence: CASSFYPGNTIYF. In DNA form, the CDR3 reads TGCGCCAGCAGCTTTTATCCGGGAAACACCATATATTTT.

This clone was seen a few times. The CDR3 bases are TGTGCCAGCAGTGATCGGGGGCAAGAGACCCAGTACTTC. Encoded protein: CASSDRGQETQYF. The chain is built from TRBV2 and TRBJ2-5; perhaps TRBD2 as D (6 bases). In germline, CDR1 is SNHLY, CDR2 FYNNEI. Trimming removed 3 bases from V and 2 bases from J, with 7 bases in between. CDR3 length equals 13 residues.

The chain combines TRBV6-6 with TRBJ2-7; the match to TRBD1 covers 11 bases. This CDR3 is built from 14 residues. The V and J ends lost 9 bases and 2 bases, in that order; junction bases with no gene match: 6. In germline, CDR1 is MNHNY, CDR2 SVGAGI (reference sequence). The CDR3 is CASVPGQGAYEQYF. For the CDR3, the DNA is TGTGCCAGTGTTCCGGGACAGGGGGCCTACGAGCAGTACTTC.

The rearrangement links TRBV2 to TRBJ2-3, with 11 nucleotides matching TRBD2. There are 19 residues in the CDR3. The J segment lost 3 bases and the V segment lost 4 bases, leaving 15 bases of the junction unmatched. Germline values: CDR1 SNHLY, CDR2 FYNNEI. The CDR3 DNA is TGTGCCAGCAGTGCGTTAGCGGGAGGGCCGGCGGGTGCTACAGATACGCAGTATTTT. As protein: CASSALAGGPAGATDTQYF.

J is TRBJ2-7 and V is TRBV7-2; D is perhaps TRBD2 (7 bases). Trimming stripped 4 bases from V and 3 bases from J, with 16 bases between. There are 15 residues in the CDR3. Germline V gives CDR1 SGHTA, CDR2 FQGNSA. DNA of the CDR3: TGTGCCAGCAGCTCCGGTTCCGGGGGGCACTACGAGCAGTACTTC. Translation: CASSSGSGGHYEQYF.

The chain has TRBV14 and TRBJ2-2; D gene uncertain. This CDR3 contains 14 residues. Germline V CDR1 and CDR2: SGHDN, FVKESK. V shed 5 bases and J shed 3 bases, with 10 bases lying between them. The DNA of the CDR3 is TGTGCCAGCAGCTGGGCCCTAGACACCGGGGAGCTGTTTTTT. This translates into CASSWALDTGELFF.

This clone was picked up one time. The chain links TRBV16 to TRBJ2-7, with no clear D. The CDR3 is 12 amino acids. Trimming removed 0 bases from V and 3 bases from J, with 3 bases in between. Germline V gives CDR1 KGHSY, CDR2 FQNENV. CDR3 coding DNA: TGTGCCAGCAGCCAATCTATCTACGAGCAGTACTTC. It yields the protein CASSQSIYEQYF.

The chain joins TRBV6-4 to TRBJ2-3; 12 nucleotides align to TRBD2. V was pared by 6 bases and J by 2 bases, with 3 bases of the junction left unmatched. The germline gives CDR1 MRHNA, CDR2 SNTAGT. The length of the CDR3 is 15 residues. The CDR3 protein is CASRRTSGDTDTQYF. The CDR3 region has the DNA TGTGCCAGCAGACGGACTAGCGGGGACACAGATACGCAGTATTTT.